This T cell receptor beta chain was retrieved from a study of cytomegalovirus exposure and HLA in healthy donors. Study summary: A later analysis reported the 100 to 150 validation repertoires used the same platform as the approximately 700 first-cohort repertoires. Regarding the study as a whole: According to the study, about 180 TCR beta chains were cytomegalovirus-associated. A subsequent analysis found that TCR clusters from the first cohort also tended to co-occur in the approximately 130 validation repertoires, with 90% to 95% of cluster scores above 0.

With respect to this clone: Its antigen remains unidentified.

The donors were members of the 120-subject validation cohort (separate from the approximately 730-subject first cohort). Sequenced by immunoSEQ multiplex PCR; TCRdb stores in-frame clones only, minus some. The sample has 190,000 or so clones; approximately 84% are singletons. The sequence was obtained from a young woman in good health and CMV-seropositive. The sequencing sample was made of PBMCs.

CDR3 sequence: CASSFDRLNSPLHF. CDR3 coding DNA: TGTGCCAGCAGCTTCGACAGGCTCAATTCACCCCTCCACTTT. The chain recombines TRBV7-8 with TRBJ1-6; D possibly corresponds to TRBD1 (6 bases). The CDR3 runs to 14 residues. Looked up from germline, CDR1 is SGHVS and CDR2 is FQNEAQ. The V gene lost 3 bases and the J gene lost 7 bases, with 10 bases spanning the gap.